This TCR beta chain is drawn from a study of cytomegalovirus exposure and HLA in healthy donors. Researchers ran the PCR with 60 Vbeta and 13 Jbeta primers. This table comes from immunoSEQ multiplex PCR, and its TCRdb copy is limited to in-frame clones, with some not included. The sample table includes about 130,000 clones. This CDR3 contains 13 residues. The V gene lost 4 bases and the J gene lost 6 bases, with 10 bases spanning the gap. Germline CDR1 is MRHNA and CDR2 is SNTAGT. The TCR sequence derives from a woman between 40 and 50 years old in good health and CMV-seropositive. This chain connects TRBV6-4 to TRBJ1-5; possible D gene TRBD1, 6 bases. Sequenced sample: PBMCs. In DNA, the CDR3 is TGTGCCAGCAGTGGGCTCAGGGGTCAGCCCCAGCATTTT. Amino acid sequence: CASSGLRGQPQHF.